These 30 T cell receptor beta chains were sequenced from one sample in a study of Ad26.COV2.S vaccination and SARS-CoV-2 variants listed by TCRdb under 2021. The library was generated by the immunoSEQ multiplex PCR assay. Here the immuneACCESS table is served through TCRdb, limited to in-frame sequences with V and J called. Missing clones are a known gap in these copies; in checked studies unresolved V genes cover under half, and the rest lacks a known reason. The sample table lists fewer than 400,000 clones, around four fifths of them with a count of one. 2.1% of the sample comes from the top ten. The treatment or condition label for this specimen denotes: around 19 received Ad26.COV2.S at low or high dose, single or two shots; 5 received placebo; per-sample allocation not given. For vaccine and placebo recipients, repertoires were sequenced using samples collected on day 63 after the first injection.

This specimen was peripheral blood, taken in a trial of Ad26.COV2.S vaccine versus placebo. These receptors were obtained from a person between 18 and 59 years old who received the Ad26.COV2.S COVID-19 vaccine or a placebo.

V gene TRBV6-6 combines with J gene TRBJ2-2; D is uncertain. V was shortened by 0 bases and J by 6 bases, with 14 bases between the two germline ends. CDR1 MNHNY and CDR2 SVGAGI come from the germline V gene (reference sequence). This CDR3 contains 16 residues. Here the CDR3 reads CASSYSIGQAAGELFF. CDR3 nucleotides: TGTGCCAGCAGTTACTCGATAGGTCAGGCGGCCGGGGAGCTGTTTTTT.

The chain has TRBV3-1 (or the pseudogene TRBV3-2) and TRBJ1-1, with D tentatively TRBD1 (5 bases). The CDR3 contains 15 residues. Trimming took 4 bases from V and 4 from J, leaving 16 bases between them. Germline V gene data show CDR1 as LGHDT and CDR2 as YNNKEL (reference sequence). The CDR3 protein is CASSPRRGAGTEAFF. Written as DNA, the CDR3 is TGTGCCAGCAGCCCCCGACGTGGGGCTGGCACTGAAGCTTTCTTT.

The V call is TRBV3-1 (or the pseudogene TRBV3-2), the J call TRBJ1-1, with D maybe TRBD1 (6 bases). The germline CDR1 and CDR2 sequences are LGHDT and YNNKEL (reference sequence). This CDR3 region has 15 residues. Trimming left V 5 bases short and J 1 base short, with 14 bases between. CDR3 bases: TGTGCCAGCAGCACCCAGACGGACAGGAACACTGAAGCTTTCTTT. Its translation is CASSTQTDRNTEAFF.

This clone was detected only once. The chain recombines TRBV6-5 with TRBJ2-2; D gene unclear. The CDR3 covers 11 residues. The V gene's germline CDR1 is MNHEY and CDR2 SVGAGI. The V and J ends lost 5 bases and 6 bases respectively, with 4 bases between them. CDR3 sequence: CASSRAGELFF. DNA of the CDR3: TGTGCCAGCAGTAGGGCCGGGGAGCTGTTTTTT.

This clone was observed a single time. CDR3 protein: CASSLRAVTQETQYF. Written as DNA, the CDR3 is TGTGCCAGCAGCTTGAGGGCAGTGACCCAAGAGACCCAGTACTTC. This chain joins TRBV5-8 and TRBJ2-5; D remains unclear. Trimming took off 1 base at V and 1 base at J, with 11 bases between the two ends. The CDR3 has 15 amino acids. Germline V gene lookup returns CDR1 SGHTS and CDR2 YDEGEE.

The V and J genes are TRBV30 and TRBJ2-3, with D hard to call. Germline V CDR1 and CDR2: GTSNPN, SVGIG (reference sequence). The CDR3 covers 13 residues. With 0 bases removed from V and 5 bases from J, the gap between germline ends came to 9 bases. CDR3 coding DNA: TGTGCCTGGAGTGTAAGGACCCAAGATACGCAGTATTTT. Protein product: CAWSVRTQDTQYF. Supplemented by reference TRBV30 and TRBJ2-3, the full variable domain reads SQTIHQWPATLVQPVGSPLSLECTVEGTSNPNLYWYRQAAGRGLQLLFYSVGIGQISSEVPQNLSASRPQDRQFILSSKKLLLSDSGFYLCAWSVRTQDTQYFGPGTRLTVL.

The chain recombines TRBV24-1 with TRBJ1-2, with no clear D. Germline CDR1 and CDR2: KGHDR and SFDVKD. V was cut by 0 bases and J by 6 bases, with 7 bases left in between. The CDR3 spans 13 residues. In DNA form, the CDR3 reads TGTGCCACCAGTGATTTGGAGGCACATGGCTACACCTTC. Its protein is CATSDLEAHGYTF.

This clone appeared a few times. The V and J genes are TRBV7-9 and TRBJ1-4; D not certain. V lost 2 bases to trimming and J lost 3 bases, with 13 bases between them. Germline CDR1 reads SEHNR; CDR2 reads FQNEAQ (reference sequence). This CDR3 spans 16 amino acids. DNA of the CDR3: TGTGCCAGCAGCTTAACACAACTGGGAGCTAATGAAAAACTGTTTTTT. It encodes CASSLTQLGANEKLFF.

The chain recombines TRBV6-5 with TRBJ1-2; D possibly corresponds to TRBD1 (5 bases). Trimming left V 6 bases short and J 2 bases short, with 13 bases between. Germline V gene lookup returns CDR1 MNHEY and CDR2 SVGAGI. The CDR3 loop spans 14 amino acids. CDR3 region: CASSTTDANYGYTF. The DNA of the CDR3 is TGTGCCAGCAGCACGACAGACGCCAACTATGGCTACACCTTC.

The genes are TRBV7-6 and TRBJ2-7; no definite D call. The CDR3 runs 14 residues. V was shortened by 3 bases and J by 6 bases, with 15 bases between the two germline ends. Germline CDR1 and CDR2: SGHVS and FNYEAQ. The CDR3 DNA sequence: TGTGCCAGCAGCTTCAGTCCCGACCCCTCCGAGCAGTACTTC. The encoded protein is CASSFSPDPSEQYF.

The chain is built from TRBV3-1 (or the pseudogene TRBV3-2) and TRBJ2-5, with 9 bases identical to TRBD2. Germline trimming cut 6 bases from V and 5 bases from J; bases unmatched to any gene: 7. The CDR3 runs 14 residues. Germline CDR1 LGHDT, CDR2 YNNKEL (reference sequence). The CDR3 nucleotides are TGTGCCAGCAGTAGACTAGCGGTGGGGGAGACCCAGTACTTC. It yields the protein CASSRLAVGETQYF.

The chain is built from TRBV24-1 and TRBJ2-3; D uncertain. The CDR3 is made up of 13 amino acids. The germline gives CDR1 KGHDR, CDR2 SFDVKD. V was clipped by 4 bases and J by 7 bases, with 11 bases between them. Written as DNA, the CDR3 is TGTGCCACCAGTGAGGATCAGCGTAATACGCAGTATTTT. Protein sequence: CATSEDQRNTQYF.

This clone was seen a few times. The chain recombines TRBV10-3 with TRBJ1-4; TRBD1 is a possible D gene (5 bases). Per the germline V gene, CDR1 is ENHRY and CDR2 is SYGVKD. The germline V and J ends were trimmed by 0 bases and 0 bases, with 8 bases remaining between them. The CDR3 extends over 16 amino acids. The CDR3 DNA follows: TGTGCCATCAGTGAGTCCCAGGGACCAACTAATGAAAAACTGTTTTTT. It yields the protein CAISESQGPTNEKLFF.

V gene TRBV2 combines with J gene TRBJ1-1; 10 positions agree with TRBD1. V shed 7 bases, J shed 6 bases, and the junction held 8 bases outside the gene matches. The CDR3 is 14 residues long. CDR1 SNHLY and CDR2 FYNNEI come from the germline V gene. CDR3 nucleotide sequence: TGTGCCAGCAAAAGGACAGGGGGAGTCCCTGAAGCTTTCTTT. It yields the protein CASKRTGGVPEAFF.

The chain employs TRBV27 and TRBJ1-1, with D uncertain. Trimming cost V 0 bases and J 1 base, with 12 bases left between them. CDR1 is MNHEY, CDR2 SMNVEV, per germline (reference sequence). The length of the CDR3 is 16 residues. CDR3: CASSLSPQARNTEAFF. CDR3 bases: TGTGCCAGCAGTTTATCCCCCCAAGCCAGGAACACTGAAGCTTTCTTT.

This clone has more than one count but fewer than ten. The chain couples TRBV5-6 to TRBJ1-1; D is unresolved. In germline, CDR1 is SGHDT, CDR2 YYEEEE. Trimming stripped 2 bases from V and 0 bases from J, with 14 bases between. This CDR3 comprises 16 residues. The CDR3 region is CASSLRGGPLNTEAFF. CDR3 coding DNA: TGTGCCAGCAGCTTAAGAGGTGGACCCCTGAACACTGAAGCTTTCTTT. The whole variable domain, remainder taken from reference TRBV5-6 and TRBJ1-1, is DAGVTQSPTHLIKTRGQQVTLRCSPKSGHDTVSWYQQALGQGPQFIFQYYEEEERQRGNFPDRFSGHQFPNYSSELNVNALLLGDSALYLCASSLRGGPLNTEAFFGQGTRLTVV.

The chain joins TRBV11-2 to TRBJ2-3; weak D call: TRBD2 (6 bases). Germline V lookup: CDR1 SGHAT, CDR2 FQNNGV. V was shortened by 1 base and J by 2 bases, with 10 bases between the two germline ends. This CDR3 has 15 amino acids. The CDR3 reads CASSLVGGVTDTQYF. The CDR3 DNA is TGTGCCAGCAGCTTAGTAGGCGGGGTCACAGATACGCAGTATTTT.

The rearrangement links TRBV25-1 to TRBJ1-2; D gene unclear. The CDR3 covers 9 residues. The V gene's germline CDR1 is MGHDK and CDR2 SYGVNS. The V and J ends lost 5 bases and 8 bases respectively, with 3 bases between them. The CDR3 coding sequence is TGTGCCAGCAGTCTAGGCTACACCTTC. As protein: CASSLGYTF.

This clone was detected only a few times. The chain has TRBV2 and TRBJ1-1; no reliable D call. CDR1 is SNHLY and CDR2 is FYNNEI in the germline V gene. V shed 1 base and J shed 4 bases, with 7 bases lying between them. CDR3 size: 13 residues. The CDR3 here is CASSEGGFTEAFF. The CDR3 nucleotides read TGTGCCAGCAGTGAAGGAGGGTTCACTGAAGCTTTCTTT.

The chain couples TRBV13 to TRBJ2-7; no firm D call. Deletions cut 2 bases from V and 1 base from J, with 0 bases between. CDR1 and CDR2 from the germline V gene are PRHDT and FYEKMQ (reference sequence). The CDR3 consists of 11 residues. CDR3 amino acids: CASSLSYEQYF. The CDR3, as DNA: TGTGCCAGCAGCTTATCCTACGAGCAGTACTTC.

The rearrangement joins TRBV5-1 to TRBJ2-7; TRBD1 aligns across 10 bases. This CDR3 has 14 residues. V gave up 5 bases and J gave up 3 bases; unmatched junction bases: 5. The germline V gene has CDR1 SGHRS and CDR2 YFSETQ. The CDR3 loop is CASSSGTGVYEQYF. In nucleotides, the CDR3 is TGCGCCAGCAGTTCCGGGACAGGGGTCTACGAGCAGTACTTC.

This rearrangement joins TRBV10-1 to TRBJ1-2; tentative D call: TRBD1 (5 bases). Germline V gene data show CDR1 as WNHNN and CDR2 as SYGVQD (reference sequence). This CDR3 has 14 residues. Trimming took off 7 bases at V and 5 bases at J, with 17 bases between the two ends. The CDR3 coding sequence is TGCGCCAGCATCCCGAGGGGCATTTGGTATGGCTACACCTTC. Amino acids: CASIPRGIWYGYTF.

The chain links TRBV3-1 (or the pseudogene TRBV3-2) to TRBJ2-2, with 11 nucleotides matching TRBD1. The length of the CDR3 is 18 residues. The junction had 9 bases not matched to a gene; V was cut back by 2 bases and J by 4 bases. Germline V CDR1 and CDR2: LGHDT, YNNKEL (reference sequence). The CDR3 reads CASSQPAGTGGITGELFF. The CDR3 nucleotides read TGTGCCAGCAGCCAACCAGCCGGGACAGGGGGAATCACCGGGGAGCTGTTTTTT.

The J gene is TRBJ1-4, the V gene TRBV7-8; 8 bases align to TRBD1. The V segment lost 4 bases and the J segment 7 bases; nucleotides outside the gene matches: 11. The CDR3 extends over 16 amino acids. CDR1 is SGHVS, CDR2 FQNEAQ, per germline. CDR3 protein: CASSSLWGQESEKLFF. In nucleotides, the CDR3 is TGTGCCAGCAGCTCGCTGTGGGGACAGGAAAGTGAAAAACTGTTTTTT.

In this sample, this clone turned up once. The chain recombines TRBV6-5 with TRBJ2-7; 9 bases match TRBD1. Unmatched junction bases numbered 3, after V lost 4 bases and J lost 5 bases. The CDR3 length is 13 residues. Per germline, CDR1 MNHEY and CDR2 SVGAGI. The CDR3 DNA reads TGTGCCAGCAGTTCCTGGACAGGGGACGAGCAGTACTTC. Translating it yields CASSSWTGDEQYF.

This clone was found a few times. J is TRBJ2-3 and V is TRBV7-9; D tentatively reads TRBD1 or TRBD2 (7 bases each). V shed 5 bases and J shed 8 bases, with 14 bases lying between them. This CDR3 is 13 amino acids long. The V gene's germline CDR1 is SEHNR and CDR2 FQNEAQ (reference sequence). Here the CDR3 DNA reads TGTGCCAGCAGCCCACAGGGGAGGGGTACGCAGTATTTT. Amino acid sequence: CASSPQGRGTQYF.

This clone occurred a few times. This chain uses TRBV5-1 with TRBJ2-2; D may be TRBD1 or TRBD2 (5 bases each). The V gene lost 3 bases and the J gene lost 4 bases, with 7 bases spanning the gap. The CDR3 extends over 13 amino acids. Per germline, CDR1 SGHRS and CDR2 YFSETQ. CDR3 amino acids: CASSWGTTGELFF. Here the CDR3 DNA reads TGCGCCAGCAGCTGGGGGACCACCGGGGAGCTGTTTTTT.

V and J are TRBV7-2 and TRBJ2-5, with TRBD1 matching over 11 bases. The CDR3 contains 19 residues. Per germline, CDR1 SGHTA and CDR2 FQGNSA. V was clipped by 3 bases and J by 4 bases; unmatched bases: 16. This CDR3 is CASSLRPRGTGGGGETQYF. Here the CDR3 DNA reads TGTGCCAGCAGCTTGAGACCCCGAGGGACAGGGGGTGGAGGAGAGACCCAGTACTTC. The whole variable domain, remainder taken from reference TRBV7-2 and TRBJ2-5, is GAGVSQSPSNKVTEKGKDVELRCDPISGHTALYWYRQSLGQGLEFLIYFQGNSAPDKSGLPSDRFSAERTGGSVSTLTIQRTQQEDSAVYLCASSLRPRGTGGGGETQYFGPGTRLLVL.

The chain is built from TRBV5-1 and TRBJ2-1, with D unclear. The CDR3 consists of 12 residues. Germline V gene data show CDR1 as SGHRS and CDR2 as YFSETQ. Trimming pared 3 bases from V and 5 bases from J, leaving 6 bases between. The chain's CDR3 is CASSYGNNEQFF. The CDR3 nucleotides read TGCGCCAGCAGCTACGGCAACAATGAGCAGTTCTTC.

The V call is TRBV29-1, the J call TRBJ1-2; perhaps TRBD1 as D (6 bases). Trimming pared 3 bases from V and 6 bases from J, leaving 14 bases between. The length of the CDR3 is 13 residues. CDR1 and CDR2 from the germline V gene are SQVTM and ANQGSEA. Here the CDR3 DNA reads TGCAGCGTTGAGCCGGCAGGGGCAGATGGCTACACCTTC. Residues: CSVEPAGADGYTF.